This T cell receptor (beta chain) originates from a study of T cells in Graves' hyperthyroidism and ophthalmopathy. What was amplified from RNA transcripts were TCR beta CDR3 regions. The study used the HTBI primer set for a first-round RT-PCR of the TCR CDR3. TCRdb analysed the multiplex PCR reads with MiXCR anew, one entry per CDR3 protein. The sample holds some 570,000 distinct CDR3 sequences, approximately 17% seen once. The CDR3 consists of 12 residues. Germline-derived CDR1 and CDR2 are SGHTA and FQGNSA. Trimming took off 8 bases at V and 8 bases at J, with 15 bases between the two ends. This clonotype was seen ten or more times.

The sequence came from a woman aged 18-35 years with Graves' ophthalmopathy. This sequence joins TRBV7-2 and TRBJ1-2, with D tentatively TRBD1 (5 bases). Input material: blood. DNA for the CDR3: TGTGCCAGCGGCCCCCTGGGGGAAGGCTACACCTTC. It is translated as CASGPLGEGYTF.